The clone carrying this T cell receptor (beta chain) appeared a single time. V gave up 2 bases and J gave up 8 bases, with 21 bases separating them. CDR1 is MDHEN, CDR2 SYDVKM, per germline. The CDR3 is 16 amino acids. This specimen belongs to a study of blood T cell repertoires in COVID-19. About the study: Both acute and convalescent COVID-19 samples were obtained from the United States, Italy and Spain. PBMCs, B-cell-depleted T cells, or T cells were the source of the cDNA or gDNA that made up the material.

Authors' data handling: Reference gene primer amplification yielded estimated nucleated cell counts. Libraries were prepared by immunoSEQ multiplex PCR; TCRdb keeps only in-frame clonotypes and omits some of them. V, J and clone size were drawn from that table, and D and trimming were deduced from the DNA. The data hold some 78,000 clones, with about 90% observed a single time. This receptor was obtained from a woman in her forties or fifties in a cohort sampled during active COVID-19. This chain links TRBV28 with TRBJ1-2, with a possible D match to TRBD1 (6 bases). Sequencing used peripheral blood. The CDR3 sequence: CASSLTSRGQRGGYTF. The CDR3 DNA follows: TGTGCCAGCAGTTTAACCTCCAGGGGACAAAGGGGGGGCTACACCTTC.